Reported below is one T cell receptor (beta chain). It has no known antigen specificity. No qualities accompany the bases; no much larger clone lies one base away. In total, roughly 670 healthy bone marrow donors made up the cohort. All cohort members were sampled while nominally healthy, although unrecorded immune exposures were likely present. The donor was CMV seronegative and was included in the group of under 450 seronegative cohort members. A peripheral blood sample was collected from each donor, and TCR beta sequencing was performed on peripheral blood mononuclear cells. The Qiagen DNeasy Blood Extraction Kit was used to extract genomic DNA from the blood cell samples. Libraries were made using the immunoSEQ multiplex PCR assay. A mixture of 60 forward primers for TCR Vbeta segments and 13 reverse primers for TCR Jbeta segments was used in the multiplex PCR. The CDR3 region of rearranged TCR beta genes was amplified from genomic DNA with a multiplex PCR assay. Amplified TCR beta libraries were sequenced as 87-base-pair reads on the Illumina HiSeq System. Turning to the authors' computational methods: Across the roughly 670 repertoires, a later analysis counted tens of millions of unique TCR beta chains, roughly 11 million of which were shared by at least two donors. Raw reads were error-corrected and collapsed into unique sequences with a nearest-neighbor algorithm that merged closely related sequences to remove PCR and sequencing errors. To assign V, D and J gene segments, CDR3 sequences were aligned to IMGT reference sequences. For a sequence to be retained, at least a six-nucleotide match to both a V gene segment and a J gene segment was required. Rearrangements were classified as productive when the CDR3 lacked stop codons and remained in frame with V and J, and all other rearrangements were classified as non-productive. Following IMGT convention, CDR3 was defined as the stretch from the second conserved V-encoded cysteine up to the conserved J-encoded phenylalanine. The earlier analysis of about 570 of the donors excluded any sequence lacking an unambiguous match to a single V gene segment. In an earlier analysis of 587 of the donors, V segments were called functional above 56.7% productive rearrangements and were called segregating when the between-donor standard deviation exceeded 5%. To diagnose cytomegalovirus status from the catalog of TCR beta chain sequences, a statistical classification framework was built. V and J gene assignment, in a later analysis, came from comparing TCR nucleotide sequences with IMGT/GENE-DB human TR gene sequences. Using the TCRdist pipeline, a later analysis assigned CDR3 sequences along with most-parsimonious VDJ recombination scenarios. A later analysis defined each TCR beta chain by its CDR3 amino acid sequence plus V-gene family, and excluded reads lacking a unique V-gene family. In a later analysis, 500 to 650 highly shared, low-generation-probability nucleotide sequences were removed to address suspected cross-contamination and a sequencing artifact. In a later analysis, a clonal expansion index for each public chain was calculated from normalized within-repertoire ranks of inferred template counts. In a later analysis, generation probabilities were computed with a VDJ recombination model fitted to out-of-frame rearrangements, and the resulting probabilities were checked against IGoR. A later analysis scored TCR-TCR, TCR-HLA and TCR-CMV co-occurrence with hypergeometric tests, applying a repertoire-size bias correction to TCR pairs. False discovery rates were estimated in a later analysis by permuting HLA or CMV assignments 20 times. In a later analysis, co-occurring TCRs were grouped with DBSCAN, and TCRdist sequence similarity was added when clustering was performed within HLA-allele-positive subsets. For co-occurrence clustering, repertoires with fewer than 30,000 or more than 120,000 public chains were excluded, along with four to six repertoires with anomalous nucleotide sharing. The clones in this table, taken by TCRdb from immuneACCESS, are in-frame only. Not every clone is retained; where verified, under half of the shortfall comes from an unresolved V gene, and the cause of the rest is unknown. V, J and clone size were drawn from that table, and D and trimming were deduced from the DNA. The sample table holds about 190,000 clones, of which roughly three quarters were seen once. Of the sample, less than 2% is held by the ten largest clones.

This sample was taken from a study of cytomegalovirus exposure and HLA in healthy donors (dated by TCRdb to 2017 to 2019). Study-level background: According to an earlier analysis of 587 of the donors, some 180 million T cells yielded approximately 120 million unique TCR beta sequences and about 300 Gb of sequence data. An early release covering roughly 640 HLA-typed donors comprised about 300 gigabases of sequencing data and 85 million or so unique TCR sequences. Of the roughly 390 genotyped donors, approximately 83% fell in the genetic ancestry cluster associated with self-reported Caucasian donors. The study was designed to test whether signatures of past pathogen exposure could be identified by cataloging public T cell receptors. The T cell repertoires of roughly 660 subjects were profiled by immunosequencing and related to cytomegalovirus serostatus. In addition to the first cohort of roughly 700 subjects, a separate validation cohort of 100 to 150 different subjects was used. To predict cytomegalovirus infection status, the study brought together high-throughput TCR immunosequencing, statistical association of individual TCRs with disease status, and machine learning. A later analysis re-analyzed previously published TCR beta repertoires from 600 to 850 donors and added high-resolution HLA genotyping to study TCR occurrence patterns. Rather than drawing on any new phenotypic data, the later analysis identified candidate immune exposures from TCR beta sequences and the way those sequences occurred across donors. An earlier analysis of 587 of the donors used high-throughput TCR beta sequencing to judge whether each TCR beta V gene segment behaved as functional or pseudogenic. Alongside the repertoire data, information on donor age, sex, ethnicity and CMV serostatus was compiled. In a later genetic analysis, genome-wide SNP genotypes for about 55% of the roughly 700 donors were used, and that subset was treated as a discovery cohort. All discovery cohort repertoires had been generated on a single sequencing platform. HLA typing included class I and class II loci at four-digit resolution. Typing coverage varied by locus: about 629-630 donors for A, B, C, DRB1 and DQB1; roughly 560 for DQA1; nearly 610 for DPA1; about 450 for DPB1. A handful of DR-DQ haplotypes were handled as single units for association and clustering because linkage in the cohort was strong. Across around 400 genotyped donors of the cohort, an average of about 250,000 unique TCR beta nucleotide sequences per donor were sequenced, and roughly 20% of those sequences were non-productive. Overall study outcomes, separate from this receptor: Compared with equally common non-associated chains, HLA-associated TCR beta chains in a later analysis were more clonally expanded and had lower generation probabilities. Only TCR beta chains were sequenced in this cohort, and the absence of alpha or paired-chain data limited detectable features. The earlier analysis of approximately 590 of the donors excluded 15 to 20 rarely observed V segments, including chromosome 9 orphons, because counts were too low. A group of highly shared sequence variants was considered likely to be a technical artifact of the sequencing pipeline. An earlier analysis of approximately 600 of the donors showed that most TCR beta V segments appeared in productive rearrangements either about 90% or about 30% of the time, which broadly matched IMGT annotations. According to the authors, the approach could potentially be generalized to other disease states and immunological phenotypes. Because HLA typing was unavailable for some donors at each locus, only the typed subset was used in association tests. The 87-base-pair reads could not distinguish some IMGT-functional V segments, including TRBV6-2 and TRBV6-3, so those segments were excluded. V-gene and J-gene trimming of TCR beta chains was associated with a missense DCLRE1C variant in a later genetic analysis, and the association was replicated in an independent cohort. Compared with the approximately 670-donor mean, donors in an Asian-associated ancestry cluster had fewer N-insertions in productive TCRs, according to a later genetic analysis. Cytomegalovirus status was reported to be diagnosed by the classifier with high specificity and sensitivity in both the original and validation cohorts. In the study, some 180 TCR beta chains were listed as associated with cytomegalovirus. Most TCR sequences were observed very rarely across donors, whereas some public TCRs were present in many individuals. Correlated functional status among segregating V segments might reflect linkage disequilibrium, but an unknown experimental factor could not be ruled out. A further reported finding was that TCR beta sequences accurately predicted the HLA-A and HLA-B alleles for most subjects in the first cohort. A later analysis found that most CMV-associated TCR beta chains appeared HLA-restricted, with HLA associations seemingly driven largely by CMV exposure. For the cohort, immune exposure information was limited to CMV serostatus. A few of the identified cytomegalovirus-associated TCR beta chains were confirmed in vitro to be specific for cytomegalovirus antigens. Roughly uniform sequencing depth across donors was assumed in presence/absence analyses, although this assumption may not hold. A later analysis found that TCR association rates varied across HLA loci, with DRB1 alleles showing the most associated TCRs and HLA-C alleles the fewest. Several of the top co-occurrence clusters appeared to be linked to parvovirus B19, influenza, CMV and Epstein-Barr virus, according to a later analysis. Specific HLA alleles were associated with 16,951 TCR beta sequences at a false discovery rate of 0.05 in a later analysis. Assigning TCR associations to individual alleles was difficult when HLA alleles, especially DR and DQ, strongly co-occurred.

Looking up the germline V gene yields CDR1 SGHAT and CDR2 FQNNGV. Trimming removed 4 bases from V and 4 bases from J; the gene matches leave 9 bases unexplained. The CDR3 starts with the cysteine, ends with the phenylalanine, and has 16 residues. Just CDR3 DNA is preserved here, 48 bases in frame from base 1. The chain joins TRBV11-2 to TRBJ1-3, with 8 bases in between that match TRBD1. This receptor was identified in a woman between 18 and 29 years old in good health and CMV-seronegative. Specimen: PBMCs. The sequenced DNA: TGTGCCAGCAGCTCACTCAGGGGGCAGACGGGAAACACCATATATTTT. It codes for CASSSLRGQTGNTIYF.